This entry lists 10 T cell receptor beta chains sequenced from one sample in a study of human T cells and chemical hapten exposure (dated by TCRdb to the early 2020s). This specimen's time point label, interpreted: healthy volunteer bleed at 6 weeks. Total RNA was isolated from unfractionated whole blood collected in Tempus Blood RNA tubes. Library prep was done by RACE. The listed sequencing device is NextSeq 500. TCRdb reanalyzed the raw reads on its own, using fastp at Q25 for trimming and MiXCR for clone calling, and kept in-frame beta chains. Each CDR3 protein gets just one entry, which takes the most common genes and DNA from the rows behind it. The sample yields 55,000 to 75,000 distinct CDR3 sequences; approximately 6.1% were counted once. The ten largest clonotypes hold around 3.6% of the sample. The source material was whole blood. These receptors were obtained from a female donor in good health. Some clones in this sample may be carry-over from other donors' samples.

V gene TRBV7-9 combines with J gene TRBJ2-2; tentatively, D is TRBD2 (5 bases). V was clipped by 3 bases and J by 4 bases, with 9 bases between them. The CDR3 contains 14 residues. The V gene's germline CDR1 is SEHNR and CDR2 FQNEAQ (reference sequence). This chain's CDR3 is CASSLDRGTGELFF. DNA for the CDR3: TGTGCCAGCAGCTTGGACCGGGGCACCGGGGAGCTGTTTTTT.

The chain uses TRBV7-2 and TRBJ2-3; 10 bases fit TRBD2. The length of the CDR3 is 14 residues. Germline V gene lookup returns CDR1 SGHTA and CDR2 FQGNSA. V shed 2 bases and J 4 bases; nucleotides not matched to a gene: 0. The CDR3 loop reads CASSLLAGADTQYF. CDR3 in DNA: TGTGCCAGCAGCTTACTAGCGGGAGCAGATACGCAGTATTTT.

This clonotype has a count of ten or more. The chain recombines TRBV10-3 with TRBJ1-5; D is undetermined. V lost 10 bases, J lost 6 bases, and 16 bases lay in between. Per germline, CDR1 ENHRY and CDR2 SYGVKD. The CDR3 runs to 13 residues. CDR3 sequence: CATSEVLPQPQHF. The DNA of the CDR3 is TGTGCCACCAGCGAGGTTTTGCCTCAGCCCCAGCATTTT.

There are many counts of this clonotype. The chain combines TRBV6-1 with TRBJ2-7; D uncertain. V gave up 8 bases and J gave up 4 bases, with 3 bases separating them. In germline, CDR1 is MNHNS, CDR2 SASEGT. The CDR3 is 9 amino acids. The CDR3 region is CASSYEQYF. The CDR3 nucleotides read TGTGCCAGCTCATACGAGCAGTACTTC.

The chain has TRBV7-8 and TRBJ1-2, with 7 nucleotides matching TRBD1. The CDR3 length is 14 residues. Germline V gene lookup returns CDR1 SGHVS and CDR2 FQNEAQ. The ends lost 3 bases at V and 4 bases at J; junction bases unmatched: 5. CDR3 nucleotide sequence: TGTGCCAGCAGCTTTAACCGGGACAGCTATGGCTACACCTTC. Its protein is CASSFNRDSYGYTF.

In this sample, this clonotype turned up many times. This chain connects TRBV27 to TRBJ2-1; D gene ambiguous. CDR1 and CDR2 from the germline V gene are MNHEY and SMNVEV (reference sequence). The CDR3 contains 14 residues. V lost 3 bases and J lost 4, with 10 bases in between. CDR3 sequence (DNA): TGTGCCAGCAGTTTGGGATGGCCTTACAATGAGCAGTTCTTC. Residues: CASSLGWPYNEQFF.

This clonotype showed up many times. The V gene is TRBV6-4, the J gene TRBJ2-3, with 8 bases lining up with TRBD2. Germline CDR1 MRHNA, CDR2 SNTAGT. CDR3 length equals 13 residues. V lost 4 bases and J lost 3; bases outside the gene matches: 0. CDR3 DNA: TGTGCCAGCAGTGCTAGCGGGACAGATACGCAGTATTTT. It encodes CASSASGTDTQYF.

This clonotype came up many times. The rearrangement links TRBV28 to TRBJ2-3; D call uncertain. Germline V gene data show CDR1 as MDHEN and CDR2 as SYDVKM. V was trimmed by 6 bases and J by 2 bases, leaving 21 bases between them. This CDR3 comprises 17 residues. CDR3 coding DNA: TGTGCCAGCAGCCGATGGGAACGAACAACGATCACAGATACGCAGTATTTT. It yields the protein CASSRWERTTITDTQYF.

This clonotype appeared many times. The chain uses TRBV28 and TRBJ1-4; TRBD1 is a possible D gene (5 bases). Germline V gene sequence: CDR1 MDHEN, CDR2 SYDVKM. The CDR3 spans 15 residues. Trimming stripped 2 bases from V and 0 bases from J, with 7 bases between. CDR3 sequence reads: CASSLGGATNEKLFF. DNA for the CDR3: TGTGCCAGCAGTTTAGGGGGTGCAACTAATGAAAAACTGTTTTTT.

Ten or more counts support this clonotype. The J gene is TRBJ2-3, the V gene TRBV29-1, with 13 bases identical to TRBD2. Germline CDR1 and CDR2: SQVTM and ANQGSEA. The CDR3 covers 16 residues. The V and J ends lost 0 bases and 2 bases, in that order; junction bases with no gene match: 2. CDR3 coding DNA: TGCAGCGTTGAAGAAGGGACTAGCGGGAACACAGATACGCAGTATTTT. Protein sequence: CSVEEGTSGNTDTQYF.